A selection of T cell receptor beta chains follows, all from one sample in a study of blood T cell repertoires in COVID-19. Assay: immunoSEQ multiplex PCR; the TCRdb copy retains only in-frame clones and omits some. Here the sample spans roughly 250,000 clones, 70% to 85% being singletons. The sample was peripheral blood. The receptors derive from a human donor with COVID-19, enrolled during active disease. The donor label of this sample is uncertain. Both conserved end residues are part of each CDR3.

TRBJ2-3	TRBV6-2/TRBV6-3	CASSYSTARGGRDTQYF
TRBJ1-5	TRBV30	CAWSGVRADQPQHF
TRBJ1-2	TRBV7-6	CASSLAEQGDGYTF
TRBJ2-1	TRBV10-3	CATGRGDSGRNEQFF
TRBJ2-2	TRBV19	CASRVGLAGELFF
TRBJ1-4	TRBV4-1	CASSQARFLNEKLFF
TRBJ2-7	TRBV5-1	CASSLRTGGGFEQYF
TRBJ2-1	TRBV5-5	CASSLGIGTGRDEQFF
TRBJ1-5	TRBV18	CASSPDRDQPQHF
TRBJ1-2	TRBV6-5	CASTRLTTTNYGYTF
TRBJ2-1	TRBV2	CASIRLAGYNEQFF
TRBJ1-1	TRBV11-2	CASSLDSSGRWGVENTEAFF
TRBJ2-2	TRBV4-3	CASSQEASAGANTGELFF
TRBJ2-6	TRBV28	CASSTPGISGANVLTF
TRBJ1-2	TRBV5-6	CASSLGRGQQGYTF
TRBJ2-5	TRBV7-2	CASSVIAGEVETQYF
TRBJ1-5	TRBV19	CASTTGTGAKNQPQHF
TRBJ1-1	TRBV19	CASSIGGAGTEAFF
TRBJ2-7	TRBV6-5	CASAAGPYEQYF
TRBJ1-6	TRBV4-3	CASSQSDVSPLHF
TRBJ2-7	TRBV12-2	CASRQGRPYEQYF
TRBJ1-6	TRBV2	CASRREGDSPLHF
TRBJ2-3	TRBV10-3	CAIRRDPYTDTQYF
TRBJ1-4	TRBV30	CAWESRGNEKLFF
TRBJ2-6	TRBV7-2	CASRNPTGLTSGANVLTF
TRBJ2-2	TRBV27	CASSLSTGGFLNTGELFF
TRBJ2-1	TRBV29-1	CSATGTSGSNEQFF
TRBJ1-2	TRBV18	CASSPISETYDYSYTF
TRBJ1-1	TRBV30	CAWDRGRDTEAFF
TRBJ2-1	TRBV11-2	CASSPAGAGDQFF
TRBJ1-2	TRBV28	CASSLLGGAGYGYTF
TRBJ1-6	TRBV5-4	CASSLVDSNSPLHF
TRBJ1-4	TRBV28	CASSSRDRDNEKLFF
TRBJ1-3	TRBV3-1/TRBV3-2	CASSPALKDSAIYF
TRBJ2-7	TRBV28	CASTPPDRGWKQYF
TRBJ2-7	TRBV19	CASSSGRRYEQYF
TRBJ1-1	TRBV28	CASRRQGATEAFF
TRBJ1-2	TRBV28	CASSSGGVNGYTF
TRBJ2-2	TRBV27	CASSMGQNTGELFF
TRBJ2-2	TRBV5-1	CASSPDPGGATGELFF
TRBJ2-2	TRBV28	CASSPSGSGTGELFF
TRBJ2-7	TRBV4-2	CASSQELTSGRHEQYF
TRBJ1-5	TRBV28	CASSLGPGQGFQPQHF
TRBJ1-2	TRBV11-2	CASSTPGQGIYTF
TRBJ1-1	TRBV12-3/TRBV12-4	CATQRGNTEAFF
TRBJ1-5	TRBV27	CASRPQMGLYDQPQHF
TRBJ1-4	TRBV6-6	CASRSTGDGEKLFF
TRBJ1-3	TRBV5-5	CASKLLSGNTIYF
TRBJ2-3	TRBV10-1	CASSMGGDTQYF
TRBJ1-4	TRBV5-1	CASSATAGTQSPEKLFF
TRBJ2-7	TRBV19	CASSARTGVREQYF